Sequencing of this TCR beta chain was carried out in a study of cytomegalovirus exposure and HLA in healthy donors. Study context: Later analysis reported that the approximately 120 validation repertoires shared the platform of the approximately 670 first-cohort repertoires.

Study outcomes and limitations: There were some public TCRs occurring in many donors, but most TCR sequences were rare. Associated with cytomegalovirus, according to the listing, were fewer than 200 TCR beta chains.

Concerning this clone: The target antigen is unknown.

It was the roughly 110-subject validation cohort, separate from the approximately 700-subject first cohort, to which the donors belonged. Clones were read by immunoSEQ multiplex PCR, and TCRdb kept only the in-frame ones, dropping some. The sample contains 160,000 or so clones, approximately 81% of which appear only once. Looked up from germline, CDR1 is SGHVS and CDR2 is FNYEAQ. V was clipped by 5 bases and J by 6 bases; unmatched bases: 21. This CDR3 has 18 amino acids. The V call is TRBV7-6, the J call TRBJ1-2; TRBD1 matches at 7 bases. The receptor was isolated from a young man in good health and CMV-seropositive. Sequenced material: PBMCs. CDR3 DNA: TGTGCCAGCAGCGCCATCGACAGGGTAGGGATTTTTCCCAATGGCTACACCTTC. Protein product: CASSAIDRVGIFPNGYTF. Full variable domain (outside the CDR3, taken from reference TRBV7-6 and TRBJ1-2): GAGVSQSPRYKVTKRGQDVALRCDPISGHVSLYWYRQALGQGPEFLTYFNYEAQQDKSGLPNDRFSAERPEGSISTLTIQRTEQRDSAMYRCASSAIDRVGIFPNGYTFGSGTRLTVV.